These 21 T cell receptor beta chains were all obtained from the same sample, sequenced in a study of a mutant IDH1 vaccine in newly diagnosed glioma (TCRdb year 2021). No antigen is known for these receptors. Library preparation was by the immunoSEQ multiplex PCR assay. TCRdb holds this immuneACCESS table with in-frame rearrangements only. Some clones are missing; in checked studies, unresolved V genes explain under half, and the rest has no known cause. In this sample the table shows tens of thousands of clones, around 90% of which occur a single time. The ten largest account for about 2.2% of the sample. The intended sense of this specimen's time point label: week 47, end of study. Each vaccine dose, consisting of 300 ug of a 20-mer mutant IDH1 peptide in Montanide, was administered subcutaneously with topical imiquimod. The sample here was PBMCs, taken from a glioma patient whose treatment included an IDH1 peptide vaccine. The receptors were sampled from a man in his forties with glioma.

V is TRBV9 and J is TRBJ1-4; 8 bases line up with TRBD1. The CDR3 is 21 amino acids. The V gene's germline CDR1 is SGDLS and CDR2 YYNGEE. Germline trimming cut 4 bases from V and 0 bases from J; bases unmatched to any gene: 20. The CDR3 sequence is CASSPEKRQGIGGPTNEKLFF. The CDR3 nucleotides read TGTGCCAGCAGCCCCGAAAAAAGACAGGGGATAGGGGGCCCAACTAATGAAAAACTGTTTTTT.

This clone has just one count. The chain recombines TRBV7-8 with TRBJ2-1; 10 positions agree with TRBD2. Germline V lookup: CDR1 SGHVS, CDR2 FQNEAQ. The CDR3 consists of 16 residues. The J segment lost 8 bases and the V segment lost 5 bases, leaving 12 bases of the junction unmatched. CDR3 sequence reads: CASSKRTSGIGDEQFF. CDR3 DNA sequence: TGTGCCAGCAGCAAGCGCACTAGCGGGATAGGCGATGAGCAGTTCTTC.

The chain links TRBV11-3 to TRBJ1-1; 8 bases are a match to TRBD1. Germline V gene lookup returns CDR1 SGHNT and CDR2 YENEEA. V shed 5 bases, J shed 5 bases, and the junction held 7 bases outside the gene matches. This CDR3 is 14 amino acids long. This CDR3 reads CASSEGQEYTEAFF. Here the CDR3 DNA reads TGTGCCAGCAGCGAGGGACAGGAGTATACTGAAGCTTTCTTT. Supplemented by reference TRBV11-3 and TRBJ1-1, the full variable domain reads EAGVVQSPRYKIIEKKQPVAFWCNPISGHNTLYWYLQNLGQGPELLIRYENEEAVDDSQLPKDRFSAERLKGVDSTLKIQPAELGDSAVYLCASSEGQEYTEAFFGQGTRLTVV.

This clone turned up a few times. V usage is TRBV9 and J usage is TRBJ2-1; tentatively, D is TRBD1 (5 bases). V was cut by 1 base and J by 9 bases, with 14 bases left in between. CDR1 and CDR2 (germline): SGDLS, YYNGEE. CDR3 size: 14 residues. CDR3 bases: TGTGCCAGCAGCGTAAACTGGGGCTTGGGTGAGCAGTTCTTC. Translated: CASSVNWGLGEQFF.

The chain links TRBV19 to TRBJ1-1, with D possibly TRBD1 on 6 matching bases. The germline gives CDR1 LNHDA, CDR2 SQIVND (reference sequence). The CDR3 sequence is 14 residues long. V was shortened by 5 bases and J by 1 base, with 11 bases between the two germline ends. Here the CDR3 reads CASSPSTGNTEAFF. The CDR3 DNA sequence: TGTGCCAGTAGTCCCTCGACAGGGAACACTGAAGCTTTCTTT.

The CDR3 DNA sequence: TGTGCCATCAGTGGGGGCTTCCGGGACAGGCCCTACGAGCAGTACGTC. Translating it yields CAISGGFRDRPYEQYV. This chain connects TRBV10-3 to TRBJ2-7, with 8 bases fitting TRBD1. The CDR3 has 16 amino acids. Germline values: CDR1 ENHRY, CDR2 SYGVKD. The J segment lost 2 bases and the V segment lost 4 bases, leaving 10 bases of the junction unmatched.

The chain carries TRBV28 and TRBJ1-2; 8 bases are shared with TRBD1. The germline V gene has CDR1 MDHEN and CDR2 SYDVKM. The CDR3 contains 13 residues. V shed 3 bases, J shed 7 bases, and the junction held 4 bases outside the gene matches. The CDR3 loop is CASSFGDRLGYTF. In DNA, the CDR3 is TGTGCCAGCAGTTTTGGGGACAGGCTTGGCTACACCTTC.

CDR3 DNA: TGTGCCAGCAGCTTACCGACTAGCGGGAGGGAGCAGTACTTC. Protein product: CASSLPTSGREQYF. V gene TRBV7-9 combines with J gene TRBJ2-7, with TRBD2 identical over 13 bases. V gave up 2 bases and J gave up 7 bases; unmatched junction bases: 2. The CDR3 has 14 amino acids. Germline CDR1 SEHNR, CDR2 FQNEAQ (reference sequence).

The chain carries TRBV12-5 and TRBJ2-7; 7 positions match TRBD1. V lost 4 bases and J lost 1; bases outside the gene matches: 1. CDR3 size: 13 residues. Germline loops: CDR1 LGHNT, CDR2 FRNRAP. The CDR3: CASGWDRSYEQYV. Written as DNA, the CDR3 is TGTGCTAGTGGTTGGGACAGATCCTACGAGCAGTACGTC.

The chain couples TRBV6-5 to TRBJ1-2; D is uncertain. The CDR3 runs to 12 residues. Germline-derived CDR1 and CDR2 are MNHEY and SVGAGI. V was cut by 2 bases and J by 7 bases, with 8 bases left in between. CDR3 sequence (DNA): TGTGCCAGCAGTTACGATGAGGTTGGCTACACCTTC. As protein: CASSYDEVGYTF.

This clone was seen a single time. This chain joins TRBV19 and TRBJ2-1; D ambiguous. The CDR3 is 15 amino acids. Trimming cost V 5 bases and J 1 base, with 12 bases left between them. The germline V gene encodes CDR1 LNHDA and CDR2 SQIVND (reference sequence). Here the CDR3 DNA reads TGTGCCAGTAGTGCCCCCGGGCGGTCCTACAATGAGCAGTTCTTC. It yields the protein CASSAPGRSYNEQFF.

The chain is built from TRBV4-2 and TRBJ2-3; TRBD2 might be the D (5 bases). Germline CDR1 and CDR2: LGHNA and YNFKEQ. Trimming removed 1 base at V and 7 bases at J, with 12 bases between. This CDR3 region has 14 residues. The CDR3 coding sequence is TGTGCCAGCAGCCAAGGGGGTAGCGCCCATACGCAGTATTTT. Translating it yields CASSQGGSAHTQYF.

V gene TRBV7-2 combines with J gene TRBJ2-5; D is ambiguous. CDR1 and CDR2 (germline): SGHTA, FQGNSA. Trimming left V 2 bases short and J 3 bases short, with 10 bases between. CDR3 length: 14 residues. The CDR3 bases are TGTGCCAGCAGCTTATTGAACAGCAAAGAGACCCAGTACTTC. Its translation: CASSLLNSKETQYF.

V gene TRBV5-5 combines with J gene TRBJ2-1; D gene unclear. The length of the CDR3 is 16 residues. CDR1 and CDR2 (germline): SGHKS, YYEKEE (reference sequence). Trimming left V 1 base short and J 0 bases short, with 11 bases between. The DNA for the CDR3 is TGTGCCAGCAGCTTGCTGGGTCCGAGCTCCTACAATGAGCAGTTCTTC. It specifies CASSLLGPSSYNEQFF.

The chain uses TRBV5-6 and TRBJ2-5; no definite D call. The V gene lost 3 bases and the J gene lost 3 bases, with 15 bases spanning the gap. Per germline, CDR1 SGHDT and CDR2 YYEEEE. This CDR3 has 15 residues. The CDR3 here is CASSYPRWGKETQYF. DNA of the CDR3: TGTGCCAGCAGCTACCCCCGATGGGGAAAAGAGACCCAGTACTTC.

The gene calls are TRBV2 and TRBJ1-1, with 7 bases aligning to TRBD1. The ends lost 6 bases at V and 0 bases at J; junction bases unmatched: 4. The V gene's germline CDR1 is SNHLY and CDR2 FYNNEI. The CDR3 has 14 residues. This chain's CDR3 is CASSRDSMNTEAFF. CDR3 in DNA: TGTGCCAGCAGCCGGGACAGCATGAACACTGAAGCTTTCTTT. Filled out from reference TRBV2 and TRBJ1-1, the complete variable domain reads EPEVTQTPSHQVTQMGQEVILRCVPISNHLYFYWYRQILGQKVEFLVSFYNNEISEKSEIFDDQFSVERPDGSNFTLKIRSTKLEDSAMYFCASSRDSMNTEAFFGQGTRLTVV.

CDR3 coding DNA: TGTGCCAGTAGCCAGCAGGGCGTAGGCTATGGCTACACCTTC. It yields the protein CASSQQGVGYGYTF. This sequence joins TRBV19 and TRBJ1-2, with a weak D call TRBD1 (5 bases). The CDR3 is 14 amino acids. The V gene's germline CDR1 is LNHDA and CDR2 SQIVND (reference sequence). With 6 bases removed from V and 4 bases from J, the gap between germline ends came to 15 bases.

This clone was seen more than once but under ten times. The CDR3 sequence: CASRYREGATEAFF. For the CDR3, the DNA is TGTGCCAGCAGGTACAGGGAGGGGGCCACTGAAGCTTTCTTT. The chain couples TRBV6-5 to TRBJ1-1; 7 bases line up with TRBD1. Trimming took 6 bases from V and 4 from J; bases not matched to a gene: 8. From germline, CDR1 is MNHEY and CDR2 SVGAGI. The CDR3 length is 14 residues.

The chain couples TRBV6-1 to TRBJ2-7, with 10 bases fitting TRBD1. Germline V CDR1 and CDR2: MNHNS, SASEGT. The CDR3 length is 15 residues. V lost 4 bases and J lost 3; bases outside the gene matches: 6. The CDR3, as DNA: TGTGCCAGCAGTGCGACAGGGGGCCCCAGCTACGAGCAGTACGTC. This gives the protein CASSATGGPSYEQYV.

This clone was counted a few times. The V call is TRBV2, the J call TRBJ1-2; 7 positions match TRBD1. CDR3 size: 13 residues. The germline V gene has CDR1 SNHLY and CDR2 FYNNEI. The junction had 8 bases not matched to a gene; V was cut back by 5 bases and J by 8 bases. CDR3 protein: CASSRDSTRGYTF. CDR3 coding DNA: TGTGCCAGCAGTCGGGACAGCACACGGGGCTACACCTTC.

This sequence joins TRBV7-6 and TRBJ1-5, with D unresolved. The V end lost 1 base, the J end lost 1 base, and 8 bases lay between the germline ends. Per germline, CDR1 SGHVS and CDR2 FNYEAQ. This CDR3 spans 15 amino acids. This chain's CDR3 is CASSLVGGSNQPQHF. The CDR3 coding sequence is TGTGCCAGCAGCTTAGTAGGCGGAAGCAATCAGCCCCAGCATTTT.